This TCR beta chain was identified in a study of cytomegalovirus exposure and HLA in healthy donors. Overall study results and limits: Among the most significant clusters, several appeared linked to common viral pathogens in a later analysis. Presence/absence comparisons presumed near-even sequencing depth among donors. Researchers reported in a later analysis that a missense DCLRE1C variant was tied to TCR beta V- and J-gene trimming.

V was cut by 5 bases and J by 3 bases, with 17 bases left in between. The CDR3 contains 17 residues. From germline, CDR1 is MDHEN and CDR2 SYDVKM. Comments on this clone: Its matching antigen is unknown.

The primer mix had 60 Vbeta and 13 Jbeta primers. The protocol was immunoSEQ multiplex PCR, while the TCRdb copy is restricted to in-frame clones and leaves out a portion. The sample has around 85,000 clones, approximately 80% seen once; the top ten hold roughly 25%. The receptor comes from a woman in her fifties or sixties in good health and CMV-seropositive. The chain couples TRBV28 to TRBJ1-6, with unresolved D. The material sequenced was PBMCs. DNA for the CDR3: TGTGCCAGCAGTGCTCTCCTTGTGAGGAACTATAATTCACCCCTCCACTTT. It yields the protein CASSALLVRNYNSPLHF.